This is a list of T cell receptor beta chains from one sample in a study of OX40 agonist ivuxolimab in advanced cancers. Profiled with immunoSEQ multiplex PCR; TCRdb holds only in-frame clones, not every one. Altogether approximately 70,000 clones are present, roughly 86% being singletons, with the ten largest covering about 6.9%. The input for sequencing was CD4+ or CD8+ T cells sorted from blood, taken in a trial of the OX40 agonist ivuxolimab. Every receptor here comes from an adult with an advanced solid tumor such as melanoma, head and neck, liver or kidney cancer. CDR3s include the opening cysteine and the closing phenylalanine or tryptophan. A D gene is named only where the DNA matches it firmly. Expanded clones get a size class; other rows say once, few or many, or leave the size out.

TRBV21-1,NA,NA,TRBJ2-3,CASSNRLAGSTDTQYF,TGTGCCAGCAGCAATAGGCTAGCGGGGAGCACAGATACGCAGTATTTT
TRBV6-5,NA,TRBD2,TRBJ2-7,CASSSSGLGEAEQYF,TGTGCCAGCAGTTCCTCGGGACTAGGCGAGGCCGAGCAGTACTTC
TRBV5-1,NA,TRBD2,TRBJ2-1,CASAGTSRYNEQFF,TGCGCCAGCGCCGGGACTAGCAGATACAATGAGCAGTTCTTC
TRBV27,NA,NA,TRBJ1-2,CASSLLGADYGYTF,TGTGCCAGCAGTTTGTTAGGGGCTGACTATGGCTACACCTTC
TRBV11-2,NA,TRBD2,TRBJ2-1,CASSRGTSGTASYNEQFF,TGTGCCAGCAGTCGGGGGACTAGCGGGACGGCTTCCTACAATGAGCAGTTCTTC
TRBV5-6,once,NA,TRBJ2-2,CASSLSDTGELFF,TGTGCCAGCAGCTTGTCGGACACCGGGGAGCTGTTTTTT
TRBV20-1,few,NA,TRBJ2-5,CSARERETQYF,TGCAGTGCCAGGGAGCGAGAGACCCAGTACTTC
TRBV7-6,once,NA,TRBJ2-3,CASSSRRTASDTQYF,TGTGCCAGCAGCTCCCGTCGGACAGCGTCAGATACGCAGTATTTT
TRBV5-5,NA,NA,TRBJ2-1,CASSLGAPEGEQFF,TGTGCCAGCAGCTTGGGTGCCCCTGAGGGTGAGCAGTTCTTC
TRBV5-1,NA,NA,TRBJ2-7,CASSLEGSHEQYF,TGCGCCAGCAGCTTAGAGGGTTCCCACGAGCAGTACTTC
TRBV19,NA,TRBD1,TRBJ1-2,CASSTGDRYGYTF,TGTGCCAGTAGTACGGGGGACAGGTATGGCTACACCTTC
TRBV5-6,NA,NA,TRBJ2-2,CASSLNTGELFF,TGTGCCAGCAGCCTGAACACCGGGGAGCTGTTTTTT
TRBV5-6,NA,NA,TRBJ2-2,CASSLVGGRRNTGELFF,TGTGCCAGCAGCTTGGTTGGGGGCAGGAGGAACACCGGGGAGCTGTTTTTT
TRBV4-1,few,NA,TRBJ1-3,CASSQNPPRYSGNTIYF,TGCGCCAGCAGCCAAAACCCCCCGCGGTACTCTGGAAACACCATATATTTT
TRBV5-4,NA,NA,TRBJ1-4,CASRRDFATNEKLFF,TGTGCCAGCAGACGGGACTTTGCAACTAATGAAAAACTGTTTTTT
TRBV5-1,NA,NA,TRBJ1-2,CASSFDSSYGYTF,TGCGCCAGCAGCTTCGACTCAAGCTATGGCTACACCTTC
TRBV7-6,once,TRBD1,TRBJ2-1,CASSSRQGADEQFF,TGTGCCAGCAGCTCCAGACAGGGGGCCGATGAGCAGTTCTTC
TRBV11-2,NA,NA,TRBJ2-1,CASSLSLDNEQFF,TGTGCCAGCAGCTTATCATTAGACAATGAGCAGTTCTTC
TRBV5-1,NA,TRBD1,TRBJ1-1,CASSWDRNTEAFF,TGCGCCAGCAGTTGGGACAGGAACACTGAAGCTTTCTTT
TRBV5-6,NA,TRBD1,TRBJ2-3,CASSFTGGADTQYF,TGTGCCAGCAGCTTTACAGGGGGCGCAGATACGCAGTATTTT
TRBV5-1,few,TRBD2,TRBJ2-1,CASSVNTLAGGLNNEQFF,TGCGCCAGCAGCGTGAATACTTTAGCGGGAGGCCTGAACAATGAGCAGTTCTTC
TRBV30,NA,NA,TRBJ1-5,CAWSHPQAGQPQHF,TGTGCCTGGAGCCATCCGCAGGCCGGTCAGCCCCAGCATTTT
TRBV5-4,NA,TRBD1,TRBJ1-3,CASSPDRGYSGNTIYF,TGTGCCAGCAGCCCGGACAGGGGGTATTCCGGAAACACCATATATTTT
TRBV30,NA,NA,TRBJ2-1,CAWSPLAGIYNEQFF,TGTGCCTGGAGTCCTCTTGCGGGGATTTACAATGAGCAGTTCTTC
TRBV7-2,NA,NA,TRBJ1-2,CASSPYGEGYTF,TGTGCCAGCAGCCCTTATGGGGAAGGCTACACCTTC
TRBV7-2,NA,TRBD1,TRBJ1-1,CASSFPDRAELNTEAFF,TGTGCCAGCAGCTTCCCGGACAGGGCCGAGCTGAACACTGAAGCTTTCTTT
TRBV7-3,once,TRBD2,TRBJ2-1,CASSLTPLAGSYNEQFF,TGTGCCAGCAGCTTAACTCCCCTAGCGGGCTCCTACAATGAGCAGTTCTTC
TRBV9,few,NA,TRBJ2-3,CASSVEGVGSPTDTQYF,TGTGCCAGCAGCGTAGAGGGGGTCGGGAGTCCCACAGATACGCAGTATTTT
TRBV5-4,NA,NA,TRBJ2-2,CASSLGPVSYTGELFF,TGTGCCAGCAGCTTGGGTCCAGTTTCTTACACCGGGGAGCTGTTTTTT
TRBV27,NA,TRBD1,TRBJ1-2,CASSLRTGGLYGYTF,TGTGCCAGCAGTTTACGGACAGGGGGGCTTTATGGCTACACCTTC
TRBV6-6,NA,TRBD1,TRBJ1-1,CASSYKGQGQAFF,TGTGCCAGCAGTTACAAAGGACAGGGACAAGCTTTCTTT
TRBV6-1,NA,NA,TRBJ2-5,CASSESRRGLRETQYF,TGTGCCAGCAGTGAATCGCGGAGGGGGCTTCGGGAGACCCAGTACTTC
TRBV29-1,NA,NA,TRBJ2-1,CSVETNEQFF,TGCAGCGTTGAAACCAATGAGCAGTTCTTC
TRBV4-1,few,TRBD1,TRBJ1-1,CASSQEGGRGKAFF,TGCGCCAGCAGCCAAGAGGGGGGCAGGGGGAAAGCTTTCTTT
TRBV30,NA,NA,TRBJ1-2,CAWSAQDRYGYTF,TGTGCCTGGAGTGCCCAGGACCGATATGGCTACACCTTC
TRBV30,few,NA,TRBJ1-1,CASMRGEAFF,TGTGCCTCTATGAGGGGGGAAGCTTTCTTT
TRBV19,NA,TRBD1,TRBJ2-1,CASSIRTGDSDEQFF,TGTGCCAGTAGTATACGGACAGGGGACAGCGATGAGCAGTTCTTC
TRBV6-5,NA,TRBD1,TRBJ1-4,CASRNSDRVFEKLFF,TGTGCCAGCAGGAACTCGGACAGGGTCTTTGAAAAACTGTTTTTT
TRBV5-1,NA,NA,TRBJ2-1,CASSLKAGLNEQFF,TGCGCCAGCAGCTTGAAGGCGGGGCTCAATGAGCAGTTCTTC